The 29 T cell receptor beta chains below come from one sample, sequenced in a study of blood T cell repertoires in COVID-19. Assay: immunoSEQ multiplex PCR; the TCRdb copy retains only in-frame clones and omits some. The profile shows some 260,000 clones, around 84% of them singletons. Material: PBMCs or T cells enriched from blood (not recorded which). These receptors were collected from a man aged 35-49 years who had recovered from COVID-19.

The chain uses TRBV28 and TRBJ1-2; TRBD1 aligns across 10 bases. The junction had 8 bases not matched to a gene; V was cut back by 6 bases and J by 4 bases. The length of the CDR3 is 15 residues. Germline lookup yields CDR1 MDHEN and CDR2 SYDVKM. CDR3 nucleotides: TGTGCCAGCAGACGACAGGGGGCCATGAGCTATGGCTACACCTTC. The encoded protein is CASRRQGAMSYGYTF.

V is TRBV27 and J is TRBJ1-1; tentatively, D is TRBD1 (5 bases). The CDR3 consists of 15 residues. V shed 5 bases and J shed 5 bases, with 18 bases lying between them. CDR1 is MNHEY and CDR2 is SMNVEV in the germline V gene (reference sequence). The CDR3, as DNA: TGTGCCAGCAGTCCCCGGGGGGAAGTAAGAACTGAAGCTTTCTTT. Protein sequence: CASSPRGEVRTEAFF.

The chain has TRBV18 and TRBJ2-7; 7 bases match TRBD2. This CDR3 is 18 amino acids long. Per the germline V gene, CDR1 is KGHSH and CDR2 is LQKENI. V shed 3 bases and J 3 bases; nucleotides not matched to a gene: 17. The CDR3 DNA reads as TGTGCCAGCTCACCGTTTTCCAGTCTAGCGGAGAACTTCTACGAGCAGTACTTC. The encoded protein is CASSPFSSLAENFYEQYF.

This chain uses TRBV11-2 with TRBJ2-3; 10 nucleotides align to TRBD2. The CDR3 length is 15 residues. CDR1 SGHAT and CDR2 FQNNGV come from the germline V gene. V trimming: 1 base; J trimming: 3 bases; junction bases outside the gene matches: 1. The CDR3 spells CASSLGTSGTDTQYF. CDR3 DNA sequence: TGTGCCAGCAGCTTAGGGACTAGCGGAACAGATACGCAGTATTTT.

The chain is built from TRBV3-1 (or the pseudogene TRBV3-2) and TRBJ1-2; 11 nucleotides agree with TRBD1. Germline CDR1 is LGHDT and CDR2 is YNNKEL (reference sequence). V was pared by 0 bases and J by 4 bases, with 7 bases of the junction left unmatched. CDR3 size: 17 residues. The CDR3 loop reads CASSQDEGTGGIYGYTF. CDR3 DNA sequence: TGTGCCAGCAGCCAAGATGAAGGGACAGGGGGAATCTATGGCTACACCTTC.

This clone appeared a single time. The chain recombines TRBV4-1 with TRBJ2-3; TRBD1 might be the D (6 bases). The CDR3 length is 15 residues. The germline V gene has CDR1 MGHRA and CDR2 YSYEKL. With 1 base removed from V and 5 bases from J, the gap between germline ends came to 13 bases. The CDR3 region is CASSQATGFRDTQYF. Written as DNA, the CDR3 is TGCGCCAGCAGCCAAGCGACAGGCTTCAGAGATACGCAGTATTTT.

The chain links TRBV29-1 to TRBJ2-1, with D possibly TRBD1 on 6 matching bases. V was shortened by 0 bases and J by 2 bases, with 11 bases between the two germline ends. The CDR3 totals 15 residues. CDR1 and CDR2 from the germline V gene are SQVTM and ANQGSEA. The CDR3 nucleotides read TGCAGCGTTGAAGATCTCACAGGGACCTACAATGAGCAGTTCTTC. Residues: CSVEDLTGTYNEQFF.

CDR3 in amino acids: CASSVTGTSYYSTDTQYF. The CDR3 coding sequence is TGTGCCAGCAGCGTGACCGGGACATCGTATTATAGCACAGATACGCAGTATTTT. The V gene is TRBV21-1, the J gene TRBJ2-3; the DNA was not compared with TRBD1, the D call given in the table. TRBV21-1 is a pseudogene. CDR3 length: 18 amino acids.

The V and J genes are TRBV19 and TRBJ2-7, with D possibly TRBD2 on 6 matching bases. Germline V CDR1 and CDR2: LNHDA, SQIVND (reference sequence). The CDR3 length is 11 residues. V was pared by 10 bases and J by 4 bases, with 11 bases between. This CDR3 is CATQGGYEQYF. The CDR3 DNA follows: TGTGCCACGCAGGGAGGTTACGAGCAGTACTTC.

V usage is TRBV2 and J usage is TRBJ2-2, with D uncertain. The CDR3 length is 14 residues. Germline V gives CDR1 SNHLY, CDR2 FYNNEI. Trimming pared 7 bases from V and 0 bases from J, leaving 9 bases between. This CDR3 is CASTPSSNTGELFF. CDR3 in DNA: TGTGCCAGCACCCCGAGTTCGAACACCGGGGAGCTGTTTTTT. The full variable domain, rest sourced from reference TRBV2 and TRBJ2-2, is EPEVTQTPSHQVTQMGQEVILRCVPISNHLYFYWYRQILGQKVEFLVSFYNNEISEKSEIFDDQFSVERPDGSNFTLKIRSTKLEDSAMYFCASTPSSNTGELFFGEGSRLTVL.

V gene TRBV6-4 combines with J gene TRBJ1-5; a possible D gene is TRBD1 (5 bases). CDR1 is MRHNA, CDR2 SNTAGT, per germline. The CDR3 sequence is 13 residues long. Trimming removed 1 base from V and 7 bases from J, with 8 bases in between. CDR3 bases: TGTGCCAGCAGTGACTTTCAGGGCCAGCCCCAGCATTTT. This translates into CASSDFQGQPQHF.

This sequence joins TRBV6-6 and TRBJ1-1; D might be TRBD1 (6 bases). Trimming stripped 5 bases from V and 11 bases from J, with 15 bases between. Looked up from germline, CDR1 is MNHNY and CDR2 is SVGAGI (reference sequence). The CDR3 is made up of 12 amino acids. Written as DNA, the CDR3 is TGTGCCAGCAGTGGACAGTCCCTACTGGCTTTCTTT. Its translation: CASSGQSLLAFF.

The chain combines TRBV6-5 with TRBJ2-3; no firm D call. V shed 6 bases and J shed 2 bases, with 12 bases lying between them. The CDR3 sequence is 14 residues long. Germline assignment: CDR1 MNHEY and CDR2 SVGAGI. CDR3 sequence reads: CASRLDGDTDTQYF. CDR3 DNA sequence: TGTGCCAGCAGACTCGACGGAGACACAGATACGCAGTATTTT.

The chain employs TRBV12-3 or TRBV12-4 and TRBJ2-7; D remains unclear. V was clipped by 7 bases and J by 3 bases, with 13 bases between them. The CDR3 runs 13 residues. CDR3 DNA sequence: TGTGCCAGCAAACCGTCAGGTATCTACGAGCAGTACTTC. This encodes CASKPSGIYEQYF.

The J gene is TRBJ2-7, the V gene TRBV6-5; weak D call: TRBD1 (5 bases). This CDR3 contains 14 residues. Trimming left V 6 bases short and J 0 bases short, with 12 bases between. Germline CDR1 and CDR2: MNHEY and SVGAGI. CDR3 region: CASRKLDSSYEQYF. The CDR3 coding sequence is TGTGCCAGCAGGAAATTAGACAGCTCCTACGAGCAGTACTTC.

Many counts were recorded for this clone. This CDR3 is CASSQGAEKLFF. CDR3 in DNA: TGCGCCAGCAGCCAAGGGGCCGAAAAACTGTTTTTT. V is TRBV4-1 and J is TRBJ1-4; D gene unclear. CDR1 and CDR2 from the germline V gene are MGHRA and YSYEKL. CDR3 size: 12 residues. V lost 1 base, J lost 8 bases, and 5 bases lay in between.

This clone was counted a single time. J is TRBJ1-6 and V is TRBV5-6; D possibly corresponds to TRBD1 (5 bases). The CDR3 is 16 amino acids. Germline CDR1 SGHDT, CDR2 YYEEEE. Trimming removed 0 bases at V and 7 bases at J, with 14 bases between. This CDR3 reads CASSLGRAGGNSPLHF. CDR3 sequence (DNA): TGTGCCAGCAGCTTGGGGCGAGCGGGGGGAAATTCACCCCTCCACTTT.

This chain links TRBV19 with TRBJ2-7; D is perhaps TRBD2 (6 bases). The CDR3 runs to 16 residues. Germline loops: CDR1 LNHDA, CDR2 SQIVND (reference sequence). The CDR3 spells CPRVGTQSTYSYEQYF. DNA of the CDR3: TGTCCCCGCGTGGGGACTCAGAGTACCTACTCCTACGAGCAGTACTTC.

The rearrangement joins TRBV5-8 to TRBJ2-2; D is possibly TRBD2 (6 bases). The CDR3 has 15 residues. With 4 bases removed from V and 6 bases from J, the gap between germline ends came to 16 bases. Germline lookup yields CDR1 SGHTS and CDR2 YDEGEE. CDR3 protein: CASSLQGGIAGELFF. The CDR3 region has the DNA TGTGCCAGCAGCCTCCAAGGCGGGATCGCCGGGGAGCTGTTTTTT. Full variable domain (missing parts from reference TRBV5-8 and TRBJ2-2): EAGVTQSPTHLIKTRGQQATLRCSPISGHTSVYWYQQALGLGLQFLLWYDEGEERNRGNFPPRFSGRQFPNYSSELNVNALELEDSALYLCASSLQGGIAGELFFGEGSRLTVL.

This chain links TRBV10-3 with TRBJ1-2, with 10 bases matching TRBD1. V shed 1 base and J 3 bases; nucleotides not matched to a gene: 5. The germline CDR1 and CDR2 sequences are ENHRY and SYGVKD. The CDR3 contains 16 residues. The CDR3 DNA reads TGTGCCATCAGTGAGTACTCCGACAGGGGGCACTATGGCTACACCTTC. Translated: CAISEYSDRGHYGYTF.

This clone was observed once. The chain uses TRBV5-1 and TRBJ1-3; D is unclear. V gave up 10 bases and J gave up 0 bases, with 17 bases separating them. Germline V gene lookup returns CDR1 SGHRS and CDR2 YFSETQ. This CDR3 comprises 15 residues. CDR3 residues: CASKAVQDSGNTIYF. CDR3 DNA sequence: TGCGCCTCCAAAGCGGTGCAGGACTCTGGAAACACCATATATTTT.

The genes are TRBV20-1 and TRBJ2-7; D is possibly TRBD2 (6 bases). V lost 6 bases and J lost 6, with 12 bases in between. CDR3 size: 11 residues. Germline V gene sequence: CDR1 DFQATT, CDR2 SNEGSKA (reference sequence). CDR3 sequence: CSAPGTSEQYF. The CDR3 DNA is TGCAGTGCCCCCGGGACTTCCGAGCAGTACTTC.

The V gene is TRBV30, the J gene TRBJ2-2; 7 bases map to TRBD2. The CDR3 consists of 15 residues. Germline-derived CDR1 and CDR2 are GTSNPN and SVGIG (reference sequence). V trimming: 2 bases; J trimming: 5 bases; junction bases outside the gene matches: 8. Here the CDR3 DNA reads TGTGCCTGGAGTCGGGCGGGAGTGAGTACCGGGGAGCTGTTTTTT. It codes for CAWSRAGVSTGELFF.

The CDR3 loop is CASSGTDTSSYEQYF. The CDR3 coding sequence is TGTGCCAGCAGCGGCACGGACACTTCCTCCTACGAGCAGTACTTC. This chain uses TRBV7-9 with TRBJ2-7, with a weak D call TRBD1 (5 bases). CDR3 size: 15 residues. Trimming removed 5 bases at V and 0 bases at J, with 14 bases between. CDR1 and CDR2 from the germline V gene are SEHNR and FQNEAQ (reference sequence).

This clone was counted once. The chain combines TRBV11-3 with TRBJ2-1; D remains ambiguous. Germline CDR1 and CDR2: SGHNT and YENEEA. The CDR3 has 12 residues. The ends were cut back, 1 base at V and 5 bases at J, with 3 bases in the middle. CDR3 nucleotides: TGTGCCAGCAGCTTAGGGCACAATGAGCAGTTCTTC. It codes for CASSLGHNEQFF.

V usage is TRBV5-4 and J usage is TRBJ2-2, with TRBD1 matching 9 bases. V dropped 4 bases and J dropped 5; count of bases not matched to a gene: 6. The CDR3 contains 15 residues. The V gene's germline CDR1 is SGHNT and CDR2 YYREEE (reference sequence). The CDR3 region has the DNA TGTGCCAGCAGCCCACGGACAGGGGTGACCGGGGAGCTGTTTTTT. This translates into CASSPRTGVTGELFF.

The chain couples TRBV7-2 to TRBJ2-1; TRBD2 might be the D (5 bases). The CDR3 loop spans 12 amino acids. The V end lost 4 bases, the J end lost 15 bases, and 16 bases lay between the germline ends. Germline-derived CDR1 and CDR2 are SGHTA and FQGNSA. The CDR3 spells CASSSRVSEGFF. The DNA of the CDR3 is TGTGCCAGCAGCTCTCGGGTCTCCGAGGGGTTCTTC.

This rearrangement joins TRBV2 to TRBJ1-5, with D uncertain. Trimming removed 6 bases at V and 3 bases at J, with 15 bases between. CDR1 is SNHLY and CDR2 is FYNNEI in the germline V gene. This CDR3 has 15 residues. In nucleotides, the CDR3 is TGTGCCAGCAGGGGAGGAGAGGGCACCAATCAGCCCCAGCATTTT. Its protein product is CASRGGEGTNQPQHF.

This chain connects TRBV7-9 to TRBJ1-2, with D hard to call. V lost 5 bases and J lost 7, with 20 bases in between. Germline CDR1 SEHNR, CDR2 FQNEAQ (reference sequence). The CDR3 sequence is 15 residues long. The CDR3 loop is CASSPRLAALIGYTF. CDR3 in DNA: TGTGCCAGCAGCCCCCGGTTGGCGGCCTTAATTGGCTACACCTTC. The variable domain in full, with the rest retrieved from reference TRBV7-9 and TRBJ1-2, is DTGVSQNPRHKITKRGQNVTFRCDPISEHNRLYWYRQTLGQGPEFLTYFQNEAQLEKSRLLSDRFSAERPKGSFSTLEIQRTEQGDSAMYLCASSPRLAALIGYTFGSGTRLTVV.